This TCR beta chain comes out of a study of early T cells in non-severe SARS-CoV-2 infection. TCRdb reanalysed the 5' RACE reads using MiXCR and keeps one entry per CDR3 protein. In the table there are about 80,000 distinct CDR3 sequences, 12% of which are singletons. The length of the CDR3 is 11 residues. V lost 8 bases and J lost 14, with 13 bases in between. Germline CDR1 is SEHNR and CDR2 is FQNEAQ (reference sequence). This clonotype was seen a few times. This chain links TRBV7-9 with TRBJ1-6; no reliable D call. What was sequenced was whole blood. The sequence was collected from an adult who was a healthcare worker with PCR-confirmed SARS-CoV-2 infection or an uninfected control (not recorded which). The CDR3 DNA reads TGTGCCAGCGGTGGGGATTCGGCCCTCCACTTT. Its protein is CASGGDSALHF. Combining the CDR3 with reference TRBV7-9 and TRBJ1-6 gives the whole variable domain DTGVSQNPRHKITKRGQNVTFRCDPISEHNRLYWYRQTLGQGPEFLTYFQNEAQLEKSRLLSDRFSAERPKGSFSTLEIQRTEQGDSAMYLCASGGDSALHFGNGTRLTVT.